This TCR beta chain was recorded in a study of metastatic and nonmetastatic thyroid tumors (dated by TCRdb to 2020 to 2021). Context from the whole study: For patients with malignant and with benign thyroid disease, the researchers compared repertoires between peripheral blood samples and tumor or nodule tissue samples. Summary of the overall study and its limitations: TCR beta diversity was reported as significantly higher in malignant tumors than in benign nodules, in both blood and tumor samples.

Receptors were amplified or captured by PCR. Sequencing used an Illumina HiSeq 4000. High-throughput sequencing was used to profile the TCR beta-chain CDR3 region of every patient. The original methods were these. CDR3 differences across clinicopathological groups were used to build a classifier for discriminating distant-metastatic papillary thyroid cancer patients. The Shannon index was used to assess repertoire diversity, and the Morisita-Horn index was used to assess tumor-blood repertoire similarity. TCRdb reran the public reads through fastp at Q25 and MiXCR, keeping productive beta chains. The authors' filters were not applied to this entry. Across this sample there are about 43,000 clones, with under 4% seen only once. The ten largest make up about 9.7% of the sample. No treatment had been received by any patient before thyroid surgery. The study retrospectively analysed patient clinical samples collected from the early 2010s to the late 2010s using T-cell receptor beta sequencing.

This clone was observed many times. It has no known antigen specificity. Base qualities are not recorded, but no much larger clone differs from it by a single base. Sequencing used blood. This receptor was obtained from a female donor with papillary thyroid cancer or a benign thyroid nodule (not recorded which). Some clones in this sample may be carry-over from other donors' samples.

CDR3 protein: CASSQDRGLSGNGYTF. The base sequence is TGTGCCAGCAGTCAAGACCGGGGCCTGAGCGGAAATGGCTACACCTTC. This sequence uses TRBV6-1 and TRBJ1-2, with TRBD1 tentatively as D gene (5 bases match). The CDR3 holds 16 amino acids from the cysteine to the phenylalanine. Left in the record is the CDR3 DNA by itself, 48 bases read in frame from the first base. CDR1 and CDR2 are drawn from the germline V gene: MNHNS, SASEGT. A distance of 22 bases separates the germline ends of V and J, which lose 5 bases and 6 bases respectively.